The 17 T cell receptor beta chains presented below share a single source sample, sequenced in a study of cytomegalovirus exposure and HLA in healthy donors. In the PCR, 60 Vbeta and 13 Jbeta primers were used. Repertoires were generated with immunoSEQ multiplex PCR, while TCRdb's copy carries only in-frame clones and drops some. This sample has about 150,000 clones, with over 65% found just once. Sequencing was carried out using PBMCs. All receptors derive from a woman aged 40 to 55 in good health and CMV-seronegative.

This rearrangement joins TRBV7-2 to TRBJ2-5, with TRBD2 identical over 7 bases. V shed 1 base and J 6 bases; nucleotides not matched to a gene: 8. Germline V CDR1 and CDR2: SGHTA, FQGNSA. The CDR3 has 15 amino acids. DNA of the CDR3: TGTGCCAGCAGCTTAGGGTTAGGCGGGGGTCAGACCCAGTACTTC. It specifies CASSLGLGGGQTQYF.

V usage is TRBV19 and J usage is TRBJ2-3; 12 nucleotides line up with TRBD2. V was pared by 3 bases and J by 6 bases, with 7 bases of the junction left unmatched. This CDR3 is built from 16 residues. Germline-derived CDR1 and CDR2 are LNHDA and SQIVND (reference sequence). CDR3 sequence (DNA): TGTGCCAGTAGTATGTGGCTAGCGGGGGGGCGTGATACGCAGTATTTT. It translates to CASSMWLAGGRDTQYF.

This chain joins TRBV7-9 and TRBJ2-7, with TRBD2 as a possible D gene (5 bases). The CDR3 runs to 14 residues. From germline, CDR1 is SEHNR and CDR2 FQNEAQ (reference sequence). V was shortened by 4 bases and J by 5 bases, with 15 bases between the two germline ends. The CDR3 sequence: CASSSPGNGDEQYF. Here the CDR3 DNA reads TGTGCCAGCAGCTCACCGGGGAATGGGGACGAGCAGTACTTC. Based on the CDR3 plus reference TRBV7-9 and TRBJ2-7, the full variable domain is DTGVSQNPRHKITKRGQNVTFRCDPISEHNRLYWYRQTLGQGPEFLTYFQNEAQLEKSRLLSDRFSAERPKGSFSTLEIQRTEQGDSAMYLCASSSPGNGDEQYFGPGTRLTVT.

The rearrangement links TRBV5-4 to TRBJ2-5; 12 bases fit TRBD1. In germline, CDR1 is SGHNT, CDR2 YYREEE (reference sequence). V shed 5 bases, J shed 7 bases, and the junction held 12 bases outside the gene matches. The CDR3 spans 16 residues. CDR3 sequence (DNA): TGTGCCAGCAGGAATGGGGGGACAGGGGGCGAAGGGACCCAGTACTTC. Translation: CASRNGGTGGEGTQYF.

This chain joins TRBV2 and TRBJ1-2; 8 bases agree with TRBD1. Germline V gene data show CDR1 as SNHLY and CDR2 as FYNNEI. The CDR3 length is 13 residues. J gave up 8 bases and V 6 bases, and 8 bases lay outside the gene matches. The CDR3 sequence is CASRGQDLAGYTF. CDR3 sequence (DNA): TGTGCCAGCAGGGGACAGGATCTAGCAGGCTACACCTTC.

The genes are TRBV4-1 and TRBJ2-1; tentative D call: TRBD1 (6 bases). CDR1 is MGHRA, CDR2 YSYEKL, per germline. The CDR3 runs 14 residues. V was shortened by 2 bases and J by 3 bases, with 8 bases between the two germline ends. CDR3 bases: TGCGCCAGCAGCCAACCACAGGGCTACAATGAGCAGTTCTTC. Translating gives CASSQPQGYNEQFF.

This chain joins TRBV5-4 and TRBJ1-4, with D possibly TRBD1 on 5 matching bases. The V gene lost 5 bases and the J gene lost 5 bases, with 13 bases spanning the gap. CDR3 length: 14 amino acids. Germline CDR1 reads SGHNT; CDR2 reads YYREEE (reference sequence). The CDR3 spells CASSPDSKNEKLFF. CDR3 nucleotide sequence: TGTGCCAGCAGTCCAGACAGTAAGAATGAAAAACTGTTTTTT. The full variable domain, with the rest looked up from reference TRBV5-4 and TRBJ1-4, is ETGVTQSPTHLIKTRGQQVTLRCSSQSGHNTVSWYQQALGQGPQFIFQYYREEENGRGNFPPRFSGLQFPNYSSELNVNALELDDSALYLCASSPDSKNEKLFFGSGTQLSVL.

The rearrangement joins TRBV14 to TRBJ2-1; 9 nucleotides line up with TRBD2. With V trimmed by 4 bases and J by 4 bases, 5 bases remained unmatched. Germline CDR1 reads SGHDN; CDR2 reads FVKESK. The length of the CDR3 is 15 residues. The CDR3 region has the DNA TGTGCCAGCAGCCCCCGACTAGCGGCTTACAATGAGCAGTTCTTC. Residues: CASSPRLAAYNEQFF.

This clone came up a few times. The CDR3 loop reads CASSYNRGPGYEQYF. The DNA of the CDR3 is TGTGCCAGCAGTTACAACAGGGGGCCAGGCTACGAGCAGTACTTC. The chain is built from TRBV6-5 and TRBJ2-7; TRBD1 agrees at 9 bases. Germline lookup yields CDR1 MNHEY and CDR2 SVGAGI. The CDR3 runs 15 residues. Trimming removed 2 bases from V and 3 bases from J; junction bases left unmatched: 5.

The rearrangement joins TRBV18 to TRBJ2-7, with 8 bases identical to TRBD2. This CDR3 spans 16 amino acids. Germline trimming cut 1 base from V and 0 bases from J; bases unmatched to any gene: 5. Germline loops: CDR1 KGHSH, CDR2 LQKENI. CDR3 residues: CASSPLLADTSYEQYF. CDR3 DNA sequence: TGTGCCAGCTCACCACTACTAGCGGATACCTCCTACGAGCAGTACTTC.

The rearrangement joins TRBV2 to TRBJ2-7, with a possible D match to TRBD1 (5 bases). V lost 5 bases, J lost 2 bases, and 19 bases lay in between. The CDR3 is made up of 16 amino acids. Germline V gene lookup returns CDR1 SNHLY and CDR2 FYNNEI. DNA of the CDR3: TGTGCCAGCAGTCCGATTATTAGGGGTGGGGCCTACGAGCAGTACTTC. Amino acids: CASSPIIRGGAYEQYF.

With respect to this clone: Mismatch with germline at one junction end may stem from a read error. Other DNA sequences in this sample translate to the same CDR3. V gene TRBV5-1 combines with J gene TRBJ2-7; D is tentatively TRBD1 or TRBD2 (5 bases each). Germline V gives CDR1 SGHRS, CDR2 YFSETQ. The CDR3 covers 12 residues. CDR3 DNA: TGCGCAAGCAGCAGGGAGCAGGACGAGCAGTACTTC. Translating gives CASSREQDEQYF. Together with reference TRBV5-1 and TRBJ2-7, the CDR3 gives the full variable domain: KAGVTQTPRYLIKTRGQQVTLSCSPISGHRSVSWYQQTPGQGLQFLFEYFSETQRNKGNFPGRFSGRQFSNSRSEMNVSTLELGDSALYLCASSREQDEQYFGPGTRLTVT.

This chain uses TRBV28 with TRBJ2-3; 11 bases match TRBD2. The CDR3 totals 15 residues. Trimming at V came to 7 bases and at J to 5 bases, leaving 8 bases not matched to a gene. The germline CDR1 and CDR2 sequences are MDHEN and SYDVKM. The DNA for the CDR3 is TGTGCCAGCACGGTAGCGGGGGGGCGGGGAGATACGCAGTATTTT. Encoded protein: CASTVAGGRGDTQYF.

This rearrangement joins TRBV7-2 to TRBJ2-5; D might be TRBD2 (5 bases). The V gene's germline CDR1 is SGHTA and CDR2 FQGNSA. CDR3 length: 14 amino acids. The V end lost 1 base, the J end lost 2 bases, and 8 bases lay between the germline ends. CDR3 bases: TGTGCCAGCAGCTTAGGCGGGTCACAAGAGACCCAGTACTTC. This gives the protein CASSLGGSQETQYF.

The sample holds a few counts of this clone. The chain links TRBV28 to TRBJ1-2, with 8 bases aligning to TRBD1. The CDR3 has 12 amino acids. V was pared by 5 bases and J by 4 bases, with 0 bases of the junction left unmatched. Germline lookup yields CDR1 MDHEN and CDR2 SYDVKM. The CDR3 reads CASSTGGYGYTF. CDR3 nucleotides: TGTGCCAGCAGTACAGGGGGCTATGGCTACACCTTC.

J is TRBJ2-5 and V is TRBV27; TRBD1 agrees at 7 bases. The J call is in doubt because the DNA end fits TRBJ2-7 better. Germline CDR1 is MNHEY and CDR2 is SMNVEV (reference sequence). The CDR3 sequence is 14 residues long. CDR3 amino acids: CASSFGDSSYEQYF. For the CDR3, the DNA is TGTGCCAGCAGTTTTGGGGACAGTTCCTACGAGCAGTACTTC.

The rearrangement joins TRBV11-2 to TRBJ2-7, with 11 bases identical to TRBD1. The trim removed 5 bases at V and 0 bases at J, leaving 6 bases unmatched. Germline V gene data show CDR1 as SGHAT and CDR2 as FQNNGV. The CDR3 extends over 16 amino acids. The CDR3 loop is CASSDPGTGGSYEQYF. CDR3 DNA: TGTGCCAGCAGCGACCCCGGGACAGGGGGCTCCTACGAGCAGTACTTC.